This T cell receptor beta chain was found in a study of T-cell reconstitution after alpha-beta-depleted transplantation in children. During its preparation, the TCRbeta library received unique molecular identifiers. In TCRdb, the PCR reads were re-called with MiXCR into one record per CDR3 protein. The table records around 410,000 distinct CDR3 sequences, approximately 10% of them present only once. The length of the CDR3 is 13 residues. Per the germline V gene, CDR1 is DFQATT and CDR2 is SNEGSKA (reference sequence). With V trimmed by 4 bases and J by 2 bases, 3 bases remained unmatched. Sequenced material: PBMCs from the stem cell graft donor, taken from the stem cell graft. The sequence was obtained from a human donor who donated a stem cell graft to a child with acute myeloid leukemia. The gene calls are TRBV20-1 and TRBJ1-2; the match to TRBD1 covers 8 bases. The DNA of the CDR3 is TGCAGTGCTACGACAGGGGAAAACTATGGCTACACCTTC. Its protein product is CSATTGENYGYTF.